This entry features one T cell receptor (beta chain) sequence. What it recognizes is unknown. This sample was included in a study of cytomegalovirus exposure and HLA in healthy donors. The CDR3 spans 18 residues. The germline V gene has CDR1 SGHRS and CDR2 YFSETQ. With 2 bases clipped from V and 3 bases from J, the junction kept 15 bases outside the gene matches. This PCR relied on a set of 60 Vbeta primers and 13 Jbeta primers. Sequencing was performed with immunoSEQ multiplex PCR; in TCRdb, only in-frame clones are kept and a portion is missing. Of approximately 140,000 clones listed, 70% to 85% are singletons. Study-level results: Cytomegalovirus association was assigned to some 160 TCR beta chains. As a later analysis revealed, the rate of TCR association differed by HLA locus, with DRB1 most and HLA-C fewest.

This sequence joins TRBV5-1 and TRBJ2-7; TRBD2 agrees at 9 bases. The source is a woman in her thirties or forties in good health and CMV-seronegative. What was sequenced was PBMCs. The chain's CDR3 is CASSFEQSSGTPDYEQYF. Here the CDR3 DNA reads TGCGCCAGCAGCTTCGAGCAGTCTAGCGGGACACCAGACTACGAGCAGTACTTC.